This TCR beta chain was captured by sequencing in a study of blood T cell repertoires in COVID-19. Whole-study context: Whether acute or convalescent, the COVID-19 samples came from the United States, Italy and Spain.

V lost 1 base and J lost 6, with 4 bases in between. Germline V lookup: CDR1 SGHNT, CDR2 YENEEA. The CDR3 is 12 amino acids. Per the original data handling: Amplification of reference gene primers was used by the study to estimate nucleated cell counts. Sequenced by immunoSEQ multiplex PCR; TCRdb stores in-frame clones only, minus some. That table is the source of V, J and clone size, and D and trimming were worked out from the DNA. The table includes fewer than 250,000 clones, 80% to 85% detected once. The TCR comes from a human donor in a cohort sampled during active COVID-19. Sequenced input: peripheral blood. The chain recombines TRBV11-3 with TRBJ2-1; D gene uncertain. DNA for the CDR3: TGTGCCAGCAGCTTAGGGCCCAATGAGCAGTTCTTC. Translated: CASSLGPNEQFF.